One sample yielded the 23 T cell receptor beta chains listed below, sequenced in a study of cytomegalovirus exposure and HLA in healthy donors. This PCR relied on a set of 60 Vbeta primers and 13 Jbeta primers. Data came from immunoSEQ multiplex PCR; TCRdb stores just in-frame clones and leaves some out. In the table there are 150,000 to 200,000 clones, around 76% of which are singletons. Sequencing was performed on PBMCs. Source of these receptors: a girl between 10 and 17 years old in good health and CMV-seropositive.

V is TRBV7-9 and J is TRBJ2-5; the match to TRBD2 covers 8 bases. This CDR3 is 17 amino acids long. V lost 5 bases to trimming and J lost 0 bases; unmatched junction nucleotides: 11. Germline V gene data show CDR1 as SEHNR and CDR2 as FQNEAQ (reference sequence). In DNA, the CDR3 is TGTGCCAGCAGCCAACCCCTGGCTAGCGGGTACCAAGAGACCCAGTACTTC. This gives the protein CASSQPLASGYQETQYF.

The gene calls are TRBV18 and TRBJ2-5; D is undetermined. V lost 5 bases and J 4 bases, leaving 11 bases between the germline ends. The CDR3 sequence is 13 residues long. Per the germline V gene, CDR1 is KGHSH and CDR2 is LQKENI. The CDR3 reads CASSSQSGETQYF. In nucleotides, the CDR3 is TGTGCCAGCTCATCGCAGTCAGGAGAGACCCAGTACTTC.

The chain's CDR3 is CASSPDRAANTIYF. In nucleotides, the CDR3 is TGTGCCAGCAGCCCGGACAGGGCTGCAAACACCATATATTTT. The chain employs TRBV5-4 and TRBJ1-3, with 8 nucleotides matching TRBD1. CDR1 SGHNT and CDR2 YYREEE come from the germline V gene (reference sequence). There are 14 residues in the CDR3. V lost 4 bases, J lost 6 bases, and 6 bases stayed unmatched.

This clone was seen just once. The chain joins TRBV27 to TRBJ2-1, with 15 bases lining up with TRBD2. With V trimmed by 5 bases and J by 1 base, 15 bases remained unmatched. The CDR3 has 21 amino acids. CDR1 is MNHEY and CDR2 is SMNVEV in the germline V gene (reference sequence). The CDR3 reads CASSPKIGLAGGVSSYNEQFF. In DNA, the CDR3 is TGTGCCAGCAGTCCCAAAATAGGACTAGCGGGGGGGGTCTCTTCCTACAATGAGCAGTTCTTC.

This clone was observed a few times. The rearrangement uses TRBV9 and TRBJ2-7; 7 nucleotides line up with TRBD2. Germline lookup yields CDR1 SGDLS and CDR2 YYNGEE. This CDR3 is built from 13 residues. V dropped 0 bases and J dropped 6; count of bases not matched to a gene: 3. The chain's CDR3 is CASSVAGGSEQYF. The CDR3 coding sequence is TGTGCCAGCAGCGTAGCGGGGGGTAGCGAGCAGTACTTC.

This clone was counted between two and nine times. The same CDR3 can be traced to other DNA sequences in this sample. The V gene is TRBV30, the J gene TRBJ1-1, with D hard to call. This CDR3 is 13 amino acids long. Germline-derived CDR1 and CDR2 are GTSNPN and SVGIG (reference sequence). Trimming cost V 0 bases and J 5 bases, with 10 bases left between them. Here the CDR3 reads CAWSVLGRTEAFF. DNA of the CDR3: TGTGCCTGGAGTGTACTGGGCCGGACTGAAGCTTTCTTT.

The chain uses TRBV10-1 and TRBJ1-2; D ambiguous. The CDR3 loop spans 13 amino acids. The germline gives CDR1 WNHNN, CDR2 SYGVQD (reference sequence). Trimming took 5 bases from V and 4 from J, leaving 11 bases between them. The CDR3 sequence is CASSPGRSYGYTF. CDR3 DNA: TGCGCCAGCAGTCCCGGGAGAAGCTATGGCTACACCTTC.

The chain has TRBV19 and TRBJ1-2; tentatively, D is TRBD1 (5 bases). The CDR3 runs to 13 residues. The V end lost 5 bases, the J end lost 4 bases, and 11 bases lay between the germline ends. The germline V gene encodes CDR1 LNHDA and CDR2 SQIVND (reference sequence). CDR3 in DNA: TGTGCCAGTAGTCCGCAGGGATTCTATGGCTACACCTTC. Amino acids: CASSPQGFYGYTF.

This chain links TRBV25-1 with TRBJ2-7; 7 positions agree with TRBD1. CDR1 is MGHDK and CDR2 is SYGVNS in the germline V gene. The CDR3 extends over 17 amino acids. The V and J ends lost 1 base and 0 bases, in that order; junction bases with no gene match: 9. This chain's CDR3 is CASSESPDRFPSYEQYF. The CDR3 bases are TGTGCCAGCAGTGAATCTCCGGACAGGTTCCCCTCCTACGAGCAGTACTTC.

This chain joins TRBV4-3 and TRBJ2-1; D may be TRBD2 (7 bases). This CDR3 has 15 amino acids. CDR1 is LGHNA, CDR2 YSLEER, per germline. Between the trimmed V and J ends, which lost 4 bases and 8 bases, there was a span of 18 bases. This chain's CDR3 is CASSPYRGARDEQFF. CDR3 nucleotides: TGCGCCAGCAGCCCCTATCGGGGGGCGCGGGATGAGCAGTTCTTC.

This CDR3 is CARGVVGTGVVSGANVLTF. CDR3 in DNA: TGTGCCAGGGGGGTAGTCGGGACAGGGGTTGTATCTGGGGCCAACGTCCTGACTTTC. V gene TRBV2 combines with J gene TRBJ2-6, with 10 bases matching TRBD1. J gave up 1 base and V 9 bases, and 15 bases lay outside the gene matches. The CDR3 loop spans 19 amino acids. The V gene's germline CDR1 is SNHLY and CDR2 FYNNEI.

The V and J genes are TRBV15 and TRBJ2-7; 8 bases fit TRBD1. Germline V gene lookup returns CDR1 LNHNV and CDR2 YYDKDF (reference sequence). This CDR3 spans 15 amino acids. The J segment lost 4 bases and the V segment lost 1 base, leaving 6 bases of the junction unmatched. DNA of the CDR3: TGTGCCACCAGCAGAGGGGCAGGGGGCATATACGAGCAGTACTTC. Translation gives CATSRGAGGIYEQYF.

V gene TRBV5-6 combines with J gene TRBJ2-5, with unresolved D. The CDR3 has 14 amino acids. V was clipped by 0 bases and J by 7 bases, with 13 bases between them. Looked up from germline, CDR1 is SGHDT and CDR2 is YYEEEE. The CDR3, as DNA: TGTGCCAGCAGCTTGGGACTTGTTAGGATGACCCAGTACTTC. This sequence encodes CASSLGLVRMTQYF.

This clone was seen just once. J is TRBJ2-5 and V is TRBV7-2, with TRBD2 identical over 7 bases. With 3 bases clipped from V and 3 bases from J, the junction kept 7 bases outside the gene matches. Germline V CDR1 and CDR2: SGHTA, FQGNSA. CDR3 length: 15 residues. CDR3 sequence (DNA): TGTGCCAGCAGCTTGTACGGCAGCGGGAAAGAGACCCAGTACTTC. Translating it yields CASSLYGSGKETQYF.

V is TRBV6-1 and J is TRBJ1-2, with D perhaps matching TRBD1 (6 bases). V lost 1 base, J lost 4 bases, and 10 bases lay in between. CDR3 length equals 14 residues. Germline CDR1 MNHNS, CDR2 SASEGT. CDR3 sequence: CASSEDQGTYGYTF. As DNA, the CDR3 is TGTGCCAGCAGTGAAGATCAGGGGACCTATGGCTACACCTTC.

This clone appeared a single time. At one of its ends the junction is not consistent with the germline gene, which may arise from a read error. The chain has TRBV5-4 and TRBJ2-1; TRBD2 aligns across 9 bases. The CDR3 is made up of 16 amino acids. CDR1 SGHNT and CDR2 YYREEE come from the germline V gene (reference sequence). The CDR3 nucleotides read TGTGCCAGCAGCTTGTGGCTAGCGGGGAGCACGAATGGGCAGTTCTTC. Translated: CASSLWLAGSTNGQFF. Filled out from reference TRBV5-4 and TRBJ2-1, the complete variable domain reads ETGVTQSPTHLIKTRGQQVTLRCSSQSGHNTVSWYQQALGQGPQFIFQYYREEENGRGNFPPRFSGLQFPNYSSELNVNALELDDSALYLCASSLWLAGSTNGQFFGPGTRLTVL.

This sequence joins TRBV7-6 and TRBJ1-2, with 10 bases that match TRBD1. The length of the CDR3 is 15 residues. Looked up from germline, CDR1 is SGHVS and CDR2 is FNYEAQ. The trim removed 6 bases at V and 6 bases at J, leaving 10 bases unmatched. CDR3 nucleotide sequence: TGTGCCAGCAGTGAGGGGACAGGGGCGATTGATGGCTACACCTTC. Its protein is CASSEGTGAIDGYTF. Filled out from reference TRBV7-6 and TRBJ1-2, the complete variable domain reads GAGVSQSPRYKVTKRGQDVALRCDPISGHVSLYWYRQALGQGPEFLTYFNYEAQQDKSGLPNDRFSAERPEGSISTLTIQRTEQRDSAMYRCASSEGTGAIDGYTFGSGTRLTVV.

The V call is TRBV10-1, the J call TRBJ2-7; 14 nucleotides line up with TRBD2. Germline CDR1 is WNHNN and CDR2 is SYGVQD (reference sequence). Germline trimming cut 9 bases from V and 0 bases from J; bases unmatched to any gene: 4. This CDR3 spans 15 amino acids. The CDR3 reads CARRLAGGSSYEQYF. The CDR3, as DNA: TGCGCCAGAAGACTAGCGGGGGGGAGCTCCTACGAGCAGTACTTC.

The rearrangement joins TRBV11-3 to TRBJ2-1; TRBD2 agrees at 9 bases. V lost 5 bases to trimming and J lost 9 bases; unmatched junction nucleotides: 5. Per the germline V gene, CDR1 is SGHNT and CDR2 is YENEEA. This CDR3 has 13 amino acids. DNA for the CDR3: TGTGCCAGCAGCGAAACGCGGGGGGGTGAGCAGTTCTTC. Its protein is CASSETRGGEQFF.

Only one count was recorded for this clone. Germline and junction disagree at one end, which may indicate a read error. The chain employs TRBV7-2 and TRBJ1-2; 9 nucleotides agree with TRBD1. The CDR3 contains 13 residues. Germline V gene lookup returns CDR1 SGHTA and CDR2 FQGNSA. The CDR3 nucleotides are TGTGCCAGCAGTCGCGGGACAGGGAGGGATGCCCACTTC. The encoded protein is CASSRGTGRDAHF.

The chain carries TRBV28 and TRBJ2-1; D is possibly TRBD2 (6 bases). This CDR3 has 14 amino acids. Germline V lookup: CDR1 MDHEN, CDR2 SYDVKM. Deletions cut 1 base from V and 10 bases from J, with 14 bases between. CDR3 loop: CASSLYIAVKEQFF. CDR3 DNA: TGTGCCAGCAGTTTATATATAGCGGTGAAGGAGCAGTTCTTC.

The chain uses TRBV9 and TRBJ2-1, with 11 bases identical to TRBD2. CDR3 length equals 16 residues. The V gene end was trimmed by 4 bases and the J gene end by 0 bases; junction bases not matched to a gene: 3. Germline V gene lookup returns CDR1 SGDLS and CDR2 YYNGEE. The CDR3 nucleotides are TGTGCCAGCAGCATAGCGGGGGGGAGCTCCTACAATGAGCAGTTCTTC. As protein: CASSIAGGSSYNEQFF.

CDR3: CASSSGQGVKEKLFF. The CDR3 nucleotides are TGTGCCAGCTCATCGGGACAGGGGGTGAAGGAAAAACTGTTTTTT. The chain is built from TRBV18 and TRBJ1-4; 11 positions agree with TRBD1. Germline CDR1 KGHSH, CDR2 LQKENI. This CDR3 contains 15 residues. Trimming removed 5 bases from V and 8 bases from J; junction bases left unmatched: 7.